This T cell receptor beta chain was identified in a study of molecular identifiers for immune sequencing clone quantification. Study-level findings and limits: Whereas clones above 20 RNA copies held under 1% of naive-cell molecules, they held over 98% of effector molecules.

Turning to this clonotype: The antigen remains undetermined. This may be a read error, as it is one base from a much larger clone.

MiXCR was run by TCRdb on the PCR reads, yielding one entry per CDR3 protein. The sample consists of over 100,000 distinct CDR3 sequences, about 35% of them appearing once. Germline V gene lookup returns CDR1 SGHVS and CDR2 FQNEAQ. This CDR3 is built from 12 residues. This chain links TRBV7-8 with TRBJ2-7, with D unclear. Source material: naive CD8+ T cells from blood, with Jurkat cell RNA spiked in. Subset described: FACS-sorted CD8+CD4-CCR7+CD45RA+ naive T cells. The sequence derives from a human donor in good health. Some libraries in this study had Jurkat cell RNA spiked in. CDR3 sequence (DNA): TGTGCCTGCAGCTTAGTTCACTACGAGCAGTACTTC. It yields the protein CACSLVHYEQYF.